The source of this T cell receptor beta chain is a study of blood T cell repertoires in COVID-19. For the study at large: PBMCs, B-cell-depleted T cells, or T cells provided the cDNA or gDNA that made up the material.

Profiled with immunoSEQ multiplex PCR; TCRdb holds only in-frame clones, not every one. The sample yields under 200,000 clones, approximately 84% seen once. V was pared by 7 bases and J by 2 bases, with 16 bases of the junction left unmatched. The CDR3 sequence is 18 residues long. CDR1 SGHRS and CDR2 YFSETQ come from the germline V gene. Sequencing was done on a sample of peripheral blood. The rearrangement links TRBV5-1 to TRBJ2-5; 11 bases map to TRBD2. The receptor was isolated from an elderly woman with COVID-19, enrolled during active disease. In DNA form, the CDR3 reads TGCGCCAGCGGTCTTGAGCCGTTACTAGCGGGGGAACAAGAGACCCAGTACTTC. Its protein is CASGLEPLLAGEQETQYF. The full variable domain, completed using reference TRBV5-1 and TRBJ2-5, is KAGVTQTPRYLIKTRGQQVTLSCSPISGHRSVSWYQQTPGQGLQFLFEYFSETQRNKGNFPGRFSGRQFSNSRSEMNVSTLELGDSALYLCASGLEPLLAGEQETQYFGPGTRLLVL.